The next 29 T cell receptor beta chains were all read from a single sample in a study of beta chain features in type 1 diabetes. What was sequenced were expressed TCRB transcripts, since all of the isolated RNA had been reverse transcribed. Generated by immunoSEQ multiplex PCR, the TCRdb table keeps only in-frame clones and is missing some. The top ten hold about 0.078% of the sample, which has about 230,000 clones, 15% to 20% seen once. Antigens for these TCRs are unknown. General observations from the study: Type 1 diabetes patients had TCRB CDR3s that were shorter (moderately but significantly so) in all four CD4+ subsets.

The sample comprised naive CD4+ T cells from blood. The receptor source for this set is a man aged 25-40 years with type 1 diabetes.

This chain uses TRBV6-5 with TRBJ2-3; no reliable D call. CDR1 is MNHEY, CDR2 SVGAGI, per germline. V was pared by 0 bases and J by 4 bases, with 8 bases between. The CDR3 sequence is 14 residues long. The CDR3 DNA follows: TGTGCCAGCAGTTACTCGAGCTTCCCAGATACGCAGTATTTT. Amino acids: CASSYSSFPDTQYF.

This clone appeared a few times. This sequence joins TRBV28 and TRBJ2-7; D is unresolved. The germline CDR1 and CDR2 sequences are MDHEN and SYDVKM. The CDR3 covers 12 residues. V was clipped by 3 bases and J by 4 bases, with 7 bases between them. The CDR3 DNA reads as TGTGCCAGCAGTTTCGGGTCTTACGAGCAGTACTTC. Its translation is CASSFGSYEQYF.

J is TRBJ2-5 and V is TRBV7-2, with D maybe TRBD1 (6 bases). The CDR3 consists of 14 residues. V was pared by 2 bases and J by 2 bases, with 9 bases between. Germline assignment: CDR1 SGHTA and CDR2 FQGNSA. CDR3 sequence reads: CASSLSTGQETQYF. CDR3 nucleotides: TGTGCCAGCAGCTTAAGTACAGGGCAAGAGACCCAGTACTTC.

The V and J genes are TRBV7-9 and TRBJ2-5; D is uncertain. Germline-derived CDR1 and CDR2 are SEHNR and FQNEAQ (reference sequence). The CDR3 runs to 15 residues. Trimming left V 4 bases short and J 4 bases short, with 16 bases between. The CDR3 DNA reads as TGTGCCAGCAGCTACAAATCGCAAGCGAGAGAGACCCAGTACTTC. Protein product: CASSYKSQARETQYF.

CDR3 residues: CASSFEGDYYNEQFF. In DNA form, the CDR3 reads TGTGCCAGCAGCTTTGAGGGGGACTACTACAATGAGCAGTTCTTC. The chain couples TRBV7-9 to TRBJ2-1; TRBD2 might be the D (7 bases). This CDR3 is built from 15 residues. The germline gives CDR1 SEHNR, CDR2 FQNEAQ (reference sequence). V was clipped by 3 bases and J by 3 bases, with 12 bases between them.

This chain links TRBV4-1 with TRBJ2-1; maybe TRBD2 (6 bases). V dropped 4 bases and J dropped 11 bases, with 12 bases sitting between them. This CDR3 is 12 amino acids long. Germline V gene data show CDR1 as MGHRA and CDR2 as YSYEKL. This CDR3 is CASSPPRDQQFF. The CDR3 DNA reads as TGCGCCAGCAGCCCCCCGCGGGATCAGCAGTTCTTC.

The table lists this clone with a few counts. The rearrangement joins TRBV15 to TRBJ2-7, with 8 bases matching TRBD1. J gave up 4 bases and V 1 base, and 3 bases lay outside the gene matches. The CDR3 runs to 14 residues. The germline CDR1 and CDR2 sequences are LNHNV and YYDKDF (reference sequence). In DNA, the CDR3 is TGTGCCACCAGCAGAGGGACAGGGATATACGAGCAGTACTTC. The encoded protein is CATSRGTGIYEQYF.

This clone was recorded a few times. The chain couples TRBV30 to TRBJ1-1; D remains ambiguous. The CDR3 consists of 12 residues. Germline values: CDR1 GTSNPN, CDR2 SVGIG (reference sequence). The V gene lost 3 bases and the J gene lost 3 bases, with 8 bases spanning the gap. CDR3 sequence reads: CAWRGFDTEAFF. CDR3 in DNA: TGTGCCTGGAGGGGGTTCGACACTGAAGCTTTCTTT.

The J gene is TRBJ2-5, the V gene TRBV7-3; D is undetermined. The CDR3 is 11 amino acids. With 6 bases removed from V and 2 bases from J, the gap between germline ends came to 4 bases. The V gene's germline CDR1 is SGHTA and CDR2 FQGTGA. The DNA of the CDR3 is TGTGCCAGCAGAGAACAAGAGACCCAGTACTTC. Translated, it gives CASREQETQYF. Complete variable domain (other parts from reference TRBV7-3 and TRBJ2-5): GAGVSQTPSNKVTEKGKYVELRCDPISGHTALYWYRQSLGQGPEFLIYFQGTGAADDSGLPNDRFFAVRPEGSVSTLKIQRTERGDSAVYLCASREQETQYFGPGTRLLVL.

This clone was picked up a small number of times. This chain links TRBV29-1 with TRBJ2-7; D not resolved. The CDR3 is 13 amino acids. The V gene's germline CDR1 is SQVTM and CDR2 ANQGSEA. V dropped 5 bases and J dropped 0 bases, with 11 bases sitting between them. This chain's CDR3 is CSVRTLYSYEQYF. CDR3 nucleotide sequence: TGCAGCGTTCGGACCCTCTACTCCTACGAGCAGTACTTC.

This clone was seen more than once but under ten times. CDR3 residues: CSARMGYGYTF. In DNA, the CDR3 is TGCAGTGCTAGAATGGGGTATGGCTACACCTTC. J is TRBJ1-2 and V is TRBV20-1, with unresolved D. CDR3 length: 11 amino acids. V lost 2 bases and J lost 5, with 6 bases in between. Germline assignment: CDR1 DFQATT and CDR2 SNEGSKA (reference sequence).

J is TRBJ2-7 and V is TRBV27; maybe TRBD1 (7 bases). V lost 8 bases and J lost 6, with 17 bases in between. CDR3 length: 13 amino acids. CDR1 MNHEY and CDR2 SMNVEV come from the germline V gene (reference sequence). This CDR3 is CASRPPGGGEQYF. The CDR3 region has the DNA TGTGCCAGCCGCCCTCCAGGGGGAGGCGAGCAGTACTTC.

This clone was counted only a few times. The chain has TRBV7-2 and TRBJ2-7; possible D gene TRBD1, 5 bases. CDR3 size: 12 residues. From germline, CDR1 is SGHTA and CDR2 FQGNSA. V was cut by 3 bases and J by 6 bases, with 9 bases left in between. CDR3 bases: TGTGCCAGCAGCTTTGCTACAGGCGAGCAGTACTTC. Translation: CASSFATGEQYF. The full variable domain, rest sourced from reference TRBV7-2 and TRBJ2-7, is GAGVSQSPSNKVTEKGKDVELRCDPISGHTALYWYRQSLGQGLEFLIYFQGNSAPDKSGLPSDRFSAERTGGSVSTLTIQRTQQEDSAVYLCASSFATGEQYFGPGTRLTVT.

This clone has just a few counts. The V call is TRBV23-1, the J call TRBJ2-1, with 7 positions matching TRBD1. TRBV23-1 is an ORF; its function is uncertain. The CDR3 runs 15 residues. With V trimmed by 0 bases and J by 7 bases, 6 bases remained unmatched. CDR3 sequence (DNA): TGCGCCAGCAGTCAATCGCGACAGGGTACGAATGAGCAGTTCTTC. Translating gives CASSQSRQGTNEQFF.

The rearrangement links TRBV15 to TRBJ2-1; 10 bases agree with TRBD2. This CDR3 has 16 amino acids. V was clipped by 1 base and J by 5 bases; unmatched bases: 5. Germline assignment: CDR1 LNHNV and CDR2 YYDKDF (reference sequence). CDR3 DNA sequence: TGTGCCACCAGCAGAGTGGGTAGCGGGAGGAACAATGAGCAGTTCTTC. Amino acids: CATSRVGSGRNNEQFF.

This clone was recorded a few times. This chain joins TRBV27 and TRBJ2-3, with D unclear. Germline lookup yields CDR1 MNHEY and CDR2 SMNVEV (reference sequence). The CDR3 extends over 13 amino acids. V was clipped by 1 base and J by 5 bases, with 7 bases between them. The CDR3 nucleotides are TGTGCCAGCAGTTTATGGGCTCGAGATACGCAGTATTTT. As protein: CASSLWARDTQYF.

This clone was counted only a few times. This chain connects TRBV30 to TRBJ1-1; D not resolved. V was trimmed by 2 bases and J by 13 bases, leaving 14 bases between them. Germline CDR1 reads GTSNPN; CDR2 reads SVGIG (reference sequence). The CDR3 is made up of 11 amino acids. The CDR3 DNA follows: TGTGCCTGGAGTAGGACGGCCGTTGATTTCTTT. This translates into CAWSRTAVDFF.

The rearrangement joins TRBV2 to TRBJ1-2, with D tentatively TRBD1 (5 bases). The CDR3 length is 14 residues. V lost 10 bases and J lost 4, with 19 bases in between. Germline V lookup: CDR1 SNHLY, CDR2 FYNNEI. CDR3 protein: CATTRDSLVYGYTF. The DNA of the CDR3 is TGTGCCACCACCCGAGACAGCCTTGTCTATGGCTACACCTTC.

This clone has only a few counts. The chain has TRBV29-1 and TRBJ2-3, with TRBD1 matching over 10 bases. Germline V gene sequence: CDR1 SQVTM, CDR2 ANQGSEA. V lost 5 bases, J lost 3 bases, and 8 bases stayed unmatched. CDR3 length: 15 residues. For the CDR3, the DNA is TGCAGCGTTTTAGGACAGGGGGGATCAACAGATACGCAGTATTTT. Its protein is CSVLGQGGSTDTQYF.

V gene TRBV5-1 combines with J gene TRBJ2-7, with 7 bases fitting TRBD1. The CDR3 has 11 residues. Germline V gene lookup returns CDR1 SGHRS and CDR2 YFSETQ. V was clipped by 3 bases and J by 12 bases; unmatched bases: 6. CDR3 residues: CASSSTGERYF. CDR3 in DNA: TGCGCCAGCAGCTCTACAGGGGAGAGGTACTTC.

V gene TRBV28 combines with J gene TRBJ2-5, with 7 nucleotides matching TRBD2. The CDR3 spans 14 residues. CDR1 is MDHEN, CDR2 SYDVKM, per germline. Trimming removed 5 bases from V and 4 bases from J; junction bases left unmatched: 7. The chain's CDR3 is CASSPRGVSETQYF. The CDR3 DNA sequence: TGTGCCAGCAGTCCTCGGGGGGTGTCAGAGACCCAGTACTTC.

This clone has only a few counts. V usage is TRBV7-9 and J usage is TRBJ1-5, with 7 nucleotides matching TRBD1. V shed 6 bases, J shed 5 bases, and the junction held 4 bases outside the gene matches. CDR1 and CDR2 (germline): SEHNR, FQNEAQ (reference sequence). This CDR3 is 13 amino acids long. CDR3 nucleotide sequence: TGTGCCAGCAGTAGACAGGGCGATCAGCCCCAGCATTTT. Translating gives CASSRQGDQPQHF. Looking up the rest from reference TRBV7-9 and TRBJ1-5 gives the full variable domain: DTGVSQNPRHKITKRGQNVTFRCDPISEHNRLYWYRQTLGQGPEFLTYFQNEAQLEKSRLLSDRFSAERPKGSFSTLEIQRTEQGDSAMYLCASSRQGDQPQHFGDGTRLSIL.

A few counts support this clone. The chain links TRBV7-9 to TRBJ2-5, with D possibly being TRBD1 (6 bases). This CDR3 is built from 14 residues. Germline values: CDR1 SEHNR, CDR2 FQNEAQ (reference sequence). Trimming stripped 8 bases from V and 0 bases from J, with 13 bases between. DNA of the CDR3: TGTGCCAGCCGATATACAGGGTACCAAGAGACCCAGTACTTC. Translated: CASRYTGYQETQYF.

The V and J genes are TRBV7-9 and TRBJ2-1; D may be TRBD1 (5 bases). The CDR3 is made up of 15 amino acids. CDR1 SEHNR and CDR2 FQNEAQ come from the germline V gene (reference sequence). Trimming cost V 5 bases and J 0 bases, with 11 bases left between them. The chain's CDR3 is CASSIGVSSYNEQFF. The CDR3 nucleotides read TGTGCCAGCAGCATAGGGGTGAGCTCCTACAATGAGCAGTTCTTC.

This chain uses TRBV4-1 with TRBJ2-7; weak D call: TRBD2 (6 bases). CDR1 and CDR2 from the germline V gene are MGHRA and YSYEKL. The CDR3 spans 14 residues. Trimming removed 6 bases from V and 3 bases from J, with 15 bases in between. The CDR3 is CASSWPGDNYEQYF. CDR3 nucleotide sequence: TGCGCCAGCAGTTGGCCGGGAGACAACTACGAGCAGTACTTC.

V is TRBV28 and J is TRBJ2-1; 9 nucleotides agree with TRBD2. From germline, CDR1 is MDHEN and CDR2 SYDVKM. The CDR3 runs to 16 residues. The V and J ends lost 7 bases and 6 bases, in that order; junction bases with no gene match: 13. The CDR3: CASTLGGGRAVNEQFF. CDR3 nucleotides: TGTGCCAGCACCTTGGGTGGCGGGAGGGCCGTCAATGAGCAGTTCTTC.

The rearrangement uses TRBV5-4 and TRBJ2-3; a weak D match, TRBD2 (5 bases). Deletions cut 4 bases from V and 6 bases from J, with 15 bases between. The CDR3 contains 14 residues. Germline CDR1 is SGHNT and CDR2 is YYREEE (reference sequence). The CDR3 bases are TGTGCCAGCAGCCCCGGAGGTGGGCCGGATACGCAGTATTTT. Translation: CASSPGGGPDTQYF.

This clone appeared a few times. The chain employs TRBV7-6 and TRBJ2-7; 8 bases align to TRBD1. Germline-derived CDR1 and CDR2 are SGHVS and FNYEAQ. The V and J ends lost 6 bases and 4 bases, in that order; junction bases with no gene match: 5. The CDR3 runs to 13 residues. The CDR3 sequence: CASSLGTGYEQYF. In DNA form, the CDR3 reads TGTGCCAGCAGTCTCGGGACAGGATACGAGCAGTACTTC.

A few counts support this clone. The same CDR3 is also encoded by other DNA sequences in this sample. The V and J genes are TRBV28 and TRBJ2-7; no clear D. This CDR3 comprises 12 residues. CDR1 MDHEN and CDR2 SYDVKM come from the germline V gene. The V end was cut by 3 bases, the J end by 1 base, with 4 bases between. CDR3 region: CASSLGSYEQYF. In DNA, the CDR3 is TGTGCCAGCAGTTTGGGATCCTACGAGCAGTACTTC. Filled out from reference TRBV28 and TRBJ2-7, the complete variable domain reads DVKVTQSSRYLVKRTGEKVFLECVQDMDHENMFWYRQDPGLGLRLIYFSYDVKMKEKGDIPEGYSVSREKKERFSLILESASTNQTSMYLCASSLGSYEQYFGPGTRLTVT.